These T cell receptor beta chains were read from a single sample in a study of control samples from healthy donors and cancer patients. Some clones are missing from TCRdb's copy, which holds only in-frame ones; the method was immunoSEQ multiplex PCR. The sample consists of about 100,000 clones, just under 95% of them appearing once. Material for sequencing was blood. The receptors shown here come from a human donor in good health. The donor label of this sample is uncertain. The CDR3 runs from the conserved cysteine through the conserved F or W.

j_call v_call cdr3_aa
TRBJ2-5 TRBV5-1 CASSPGTRAGQETQYF
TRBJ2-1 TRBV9 CASSRMEGATNEQFF
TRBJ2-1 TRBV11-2 CASSPRGSSYNEQFF
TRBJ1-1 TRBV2 CASTREGGTEAFF
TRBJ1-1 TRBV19 CASSTTGQNTEAFF
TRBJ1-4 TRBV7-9 CASSLFLGTGGTTNEKLFF
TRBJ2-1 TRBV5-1 CASSLGQGDNEQFF
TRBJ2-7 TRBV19 CASSPMTGAKYEQYF
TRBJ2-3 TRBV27 CASSLGQTTDTQYF
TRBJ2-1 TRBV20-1 CSARGHNEQFF
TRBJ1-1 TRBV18 CASSPYGTDNTEAFF
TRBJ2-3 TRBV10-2 CASSTSRETRKDTQYF
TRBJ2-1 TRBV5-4 CASRRTAYNEQFF
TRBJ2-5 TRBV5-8 CASSPSGTALQETQYF
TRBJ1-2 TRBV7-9 CASLEVAGTGGEDGYTF
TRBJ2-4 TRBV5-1 CASSSAAGRNIQYF
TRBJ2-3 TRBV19 CASTPTGYSTDTQYF
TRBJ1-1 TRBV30 CAWSTMNTEAFF
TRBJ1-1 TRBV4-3 CASSQRKAMNTEAFF
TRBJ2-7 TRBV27 CASSWGPAGEQYF
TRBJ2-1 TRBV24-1 CATRAGTGQFF
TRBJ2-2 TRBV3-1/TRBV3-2 CASSTSYGELFF
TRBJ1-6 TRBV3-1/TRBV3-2 CASSQNRGNSPLHF
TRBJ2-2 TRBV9 CASSVAFTPGLANTGELFF
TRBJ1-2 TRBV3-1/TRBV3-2 CASSQDPGNYGYTF
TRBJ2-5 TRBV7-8 CASSLGGMGWETQYF
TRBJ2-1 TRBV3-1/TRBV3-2 CASSQRTGQGLNEQFF
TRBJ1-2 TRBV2 CARRAVRDSNYGYTF
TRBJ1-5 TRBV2 CASTDQGNQPQHF
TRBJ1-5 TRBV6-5 CASSYGVNQPQHF
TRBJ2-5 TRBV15 CATSSPGLAKKETQYF
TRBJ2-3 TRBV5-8 CASSLGRFGDTQYF
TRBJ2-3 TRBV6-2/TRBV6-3 CASSPGADTDTQYF
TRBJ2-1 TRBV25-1 CASSDSLQGRMDNEQFF
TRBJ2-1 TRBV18 CASSSGQGVGNEQFF
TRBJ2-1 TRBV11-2 CASSFRPHEQFF
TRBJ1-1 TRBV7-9 CASSPGTGTNTEAFF
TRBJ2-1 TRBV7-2 CASSLEGEQFF
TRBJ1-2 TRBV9 CASSDTTGGGWYGYTF
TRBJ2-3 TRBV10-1 CASTRQGPKGDTQYF
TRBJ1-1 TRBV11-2 CASSLDPGSNTEAFF
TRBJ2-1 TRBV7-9 CASSSGGSGGARNEQFF
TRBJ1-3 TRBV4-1 CASSQGWPLPSSGNTIYF